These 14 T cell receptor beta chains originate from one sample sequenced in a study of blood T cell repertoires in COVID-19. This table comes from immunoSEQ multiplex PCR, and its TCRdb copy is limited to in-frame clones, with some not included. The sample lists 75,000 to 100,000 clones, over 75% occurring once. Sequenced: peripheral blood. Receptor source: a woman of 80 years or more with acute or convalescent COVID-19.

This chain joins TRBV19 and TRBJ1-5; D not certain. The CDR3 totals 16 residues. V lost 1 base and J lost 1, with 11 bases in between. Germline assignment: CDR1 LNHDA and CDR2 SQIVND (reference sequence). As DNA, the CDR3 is TGTGCCAGTAGTATAGCGGACTGGGAAAGCAATCAGCCCCAGCATTTT. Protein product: CASSIADWESNQPQHF.

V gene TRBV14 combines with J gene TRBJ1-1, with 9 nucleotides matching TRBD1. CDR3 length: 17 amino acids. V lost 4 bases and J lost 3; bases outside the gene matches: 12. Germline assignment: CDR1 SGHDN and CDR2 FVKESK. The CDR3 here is CASSRLGQGREDTEAFF. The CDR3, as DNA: TGTGCCAGCAGCCGCCTGGGACAGGGTAGGGAGGACACTGAAGCTTTCTTT. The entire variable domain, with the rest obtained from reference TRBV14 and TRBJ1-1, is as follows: EAGVTQFPSHSVIEKGQTVTLRCDPISGHDNLYWYRRVMGKEIKFLLHFVKESKQDESGMPNNRFLAERTGGTYSTLKVQPAELEDSGVYFCASSRLGQGREDTEAFFGQGTRLTVV.

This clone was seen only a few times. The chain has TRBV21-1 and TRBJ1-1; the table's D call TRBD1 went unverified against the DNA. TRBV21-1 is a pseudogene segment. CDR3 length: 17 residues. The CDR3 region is CASSPPGQGDGGTEAFF. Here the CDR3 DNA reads TGTGCCAGCAGCCCCCCGGGACAGGGAGATGGAGGCACTGAAGCTTTCTTT.

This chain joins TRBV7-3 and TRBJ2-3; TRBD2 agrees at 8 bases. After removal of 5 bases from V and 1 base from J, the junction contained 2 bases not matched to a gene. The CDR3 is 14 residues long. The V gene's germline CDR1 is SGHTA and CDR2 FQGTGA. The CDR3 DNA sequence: TGTGCCAGCAGCCGGACTAGCCGCACAGATACGCAGTATTTT. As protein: CASSRTSRTDTQYF.

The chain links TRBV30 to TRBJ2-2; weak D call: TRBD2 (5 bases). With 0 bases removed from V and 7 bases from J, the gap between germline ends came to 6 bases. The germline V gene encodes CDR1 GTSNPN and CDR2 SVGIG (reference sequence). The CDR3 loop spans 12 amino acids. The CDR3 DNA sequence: TGTGCCTGGAGTGTACGGGACGGGGAGCTGTTTTTT. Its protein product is CAWSVRDGELFF.

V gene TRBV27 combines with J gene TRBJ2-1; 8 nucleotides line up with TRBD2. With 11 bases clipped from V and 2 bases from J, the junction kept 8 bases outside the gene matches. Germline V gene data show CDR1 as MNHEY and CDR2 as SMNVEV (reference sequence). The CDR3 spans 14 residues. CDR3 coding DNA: TGTGCCGCCCGACCGGGGGGGACCTACAATGAGCAGTTCTTC. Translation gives CAARPGGTYNEQFF.

The CDR3 loop reads CASRPSPGGGASEQFF. CDR3 DNA sequence: TGTGCCAGCAGGCCTAGCCCTGGCGGGGGGGCCAGTGAGCAGTTCTTC. This chain joins TRBV7-2 and TRBJ2-1; TRBD2 agrees at 9 bases. Trimming at V came to 6 bases and at J to 9 bases, leaving 15 bases not matched to a gene. The germline V gene has CDR1 SGHTA and CDR2 FQGNSA. The length of the CDR3 is 16 residues.

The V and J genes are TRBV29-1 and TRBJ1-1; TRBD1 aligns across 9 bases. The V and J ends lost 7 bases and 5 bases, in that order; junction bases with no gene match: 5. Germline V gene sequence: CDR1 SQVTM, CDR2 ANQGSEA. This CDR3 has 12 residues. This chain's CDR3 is CSAQQGATEAFF. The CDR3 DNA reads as TGCAGCGCCCAACAGGGGGCTACTGAAGCTTTCTTT.

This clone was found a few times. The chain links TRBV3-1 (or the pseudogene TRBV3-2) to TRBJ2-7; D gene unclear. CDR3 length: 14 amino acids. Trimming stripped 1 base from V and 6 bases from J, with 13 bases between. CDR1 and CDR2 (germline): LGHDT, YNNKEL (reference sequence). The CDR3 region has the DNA TGTGCCAGCAGCCAAGGAACGACATCTGTCGAGCAGTACTTC. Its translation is CASSQGTTSVEQYF.

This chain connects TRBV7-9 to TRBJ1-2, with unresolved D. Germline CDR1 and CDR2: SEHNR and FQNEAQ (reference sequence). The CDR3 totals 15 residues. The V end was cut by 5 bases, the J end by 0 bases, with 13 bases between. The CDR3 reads CASSAGSNTNYGYTF. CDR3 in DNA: TGTGCCAGCAGCGCCGGGTCCAACACTAACTATGGCTACACCTTC.

The CDR3 DNA reads as TGTGCCAGCAGCTTAGCGGGGGACCCTTACAATGAGCAGTTCTTC. This encodes CASSLAGDPYNEQFF. The rearrangement links TRBV11-2 to TRBJ2-1; a weak D match, TRBD2 (6 bases). Germline assignment: CDR1 SGHAT and CDR2 FQNNGV. This CDR3 has 15 residues. Trimming took off 1 base at V and 4 bases at J, with 11 bases between the two ends. Full variable domain (outside the CDR3, taken from reference TRBV11-2 and TRBJ2-1): EAGVAQSPRYKIIEKRQSVAFWCNPISGHATLYWYQQILGQGPKLLIQFQNNGVVDDSQLPKDRFSAERLKGVDSTLKIQPAKLEDSAVYLCASSLAGDPYNEQFFGPGTRLTVL.

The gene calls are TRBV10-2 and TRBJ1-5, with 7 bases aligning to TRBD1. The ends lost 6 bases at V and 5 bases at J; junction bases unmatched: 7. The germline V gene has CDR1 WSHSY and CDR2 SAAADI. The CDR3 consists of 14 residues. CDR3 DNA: TGCGCCAGCAGGAGGGGGCTAGGGGATCAGCCCCAGCATTTT. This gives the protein CASRRGLGDQPQHF.

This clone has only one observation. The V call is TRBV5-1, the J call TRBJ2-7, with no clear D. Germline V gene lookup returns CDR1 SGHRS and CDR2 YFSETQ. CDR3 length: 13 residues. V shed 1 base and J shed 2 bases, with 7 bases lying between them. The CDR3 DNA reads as TGCGCCAGCAGCTTGTTGAGTGCCTACGAGCAGTACTTC. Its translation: CASSLLSAYEQYF.

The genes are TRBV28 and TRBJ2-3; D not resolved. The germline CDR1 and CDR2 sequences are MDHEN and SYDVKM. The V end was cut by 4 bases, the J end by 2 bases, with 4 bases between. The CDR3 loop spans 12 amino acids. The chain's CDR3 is CASSSYTDTQYF. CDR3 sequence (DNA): TGTGCCAGCAGTTCCTACACAGATACGCAGTATTTT.